This TCR beta chain comes out of a study of blood T cell repertoires in COVID-19. At the level of the study: Material from acute and convalescent COVID-19 was sourced from the United States, Italy and Spain. T cells, B-cell-depleted T cells, or PBMCs supplied cDNA or gDNA.

From germline, CDR1 is MNHEY and CDR2 SMNVEV (reference sequence). The CDR3 is 13 amino acids. The V end was cut by 6 bases, the J end by 5 bases, with 14 bases between. Assay: immunoSEQ multiplex PCR; the TCRdb copy retains only in-frame clones and omits some. The data show around 300,000 clones, approximately 90% seen once. The age range of participants was about 18 to 90 years, with residence in roughly 25 US areas. Two negative PCRs, clearance, or symptom resolution had been documented for recovered Cohort 3 donors. The sequencing sample was made of PBMCs or T cells enriched from blood (not recorded which). This clonotype was obtained from a woman in her thirties or forties who had recovered from COVID-19. This chain joins TRBV27 and TRBJ2-7; D is possibly TRBD1 (5 bases). The CDR3, as DNA: TGTGCCAGCAGCAATAACAGGCTCCACGAGCAGTACTTC. This translates into CASSNNRLHEQYF.